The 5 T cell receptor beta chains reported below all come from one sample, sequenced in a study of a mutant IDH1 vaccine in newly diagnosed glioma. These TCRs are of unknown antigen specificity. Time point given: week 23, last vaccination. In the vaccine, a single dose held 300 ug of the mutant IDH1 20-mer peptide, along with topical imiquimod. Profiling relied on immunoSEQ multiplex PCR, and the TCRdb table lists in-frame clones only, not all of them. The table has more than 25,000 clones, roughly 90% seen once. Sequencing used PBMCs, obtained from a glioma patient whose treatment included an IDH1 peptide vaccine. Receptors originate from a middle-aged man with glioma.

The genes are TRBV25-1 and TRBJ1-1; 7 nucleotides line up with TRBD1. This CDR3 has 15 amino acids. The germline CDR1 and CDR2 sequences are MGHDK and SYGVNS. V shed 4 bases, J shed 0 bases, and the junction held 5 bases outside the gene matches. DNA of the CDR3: TGTGCCAGCAGTGCTACGACAGGGATGAACACTGAAGCTTTCTTT. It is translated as CASSATTGMNTEAFF. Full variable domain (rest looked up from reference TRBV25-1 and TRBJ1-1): EADIYQTPRYLVIGTGKKITLECSQTMGHDKMYWYQQDPGMELHLIHYSYGVNSTEKGDLSSESTVSRIRTEHFPLTLESARPSHTSQYLCASSATTGMNTEAFFGQGTRLTVV.

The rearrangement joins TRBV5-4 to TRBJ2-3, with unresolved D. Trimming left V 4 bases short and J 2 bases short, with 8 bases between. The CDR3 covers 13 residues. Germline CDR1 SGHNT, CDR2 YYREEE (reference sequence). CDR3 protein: CASSRQNTDTQYF. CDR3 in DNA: TGTGCCAGCAGCAGACAAAACACAGATACGCAGTATTTT.

This CDR3 is CASSLLAGSSYNSPLHF. The CDR3 bases are TGTGCCAGCAGCTTGTTAGCAGGGAGCTCCTATAATTCACCCCTCCACTTT. The V gene is TRBV5-5, the J gene TRBJ1-6; D perhaps matches TRBD1 (5 bases). The CDR3 consists of 17 residues. Trimming cost V 1 base and J 0 bases, with 11 bases left between them. In germline, CDR1 is SGHKS, CDR2 YYEKEE (reference sequence).

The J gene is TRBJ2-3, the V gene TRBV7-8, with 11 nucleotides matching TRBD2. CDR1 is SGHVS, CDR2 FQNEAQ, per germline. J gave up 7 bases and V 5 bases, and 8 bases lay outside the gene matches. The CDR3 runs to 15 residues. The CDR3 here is CASSRTGTSGYTQYF. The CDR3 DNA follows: TGTGCCAGCAGCCGAACCGGGACTAGCGGCTATACGCAGTATTTT.

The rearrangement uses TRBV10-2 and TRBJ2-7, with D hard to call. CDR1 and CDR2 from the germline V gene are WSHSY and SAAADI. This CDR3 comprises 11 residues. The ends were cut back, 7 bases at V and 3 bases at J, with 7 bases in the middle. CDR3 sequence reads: CASTNYYEQYF. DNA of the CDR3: TGCGCCAGCACGAATTACTACGAGCAGTACTTC.